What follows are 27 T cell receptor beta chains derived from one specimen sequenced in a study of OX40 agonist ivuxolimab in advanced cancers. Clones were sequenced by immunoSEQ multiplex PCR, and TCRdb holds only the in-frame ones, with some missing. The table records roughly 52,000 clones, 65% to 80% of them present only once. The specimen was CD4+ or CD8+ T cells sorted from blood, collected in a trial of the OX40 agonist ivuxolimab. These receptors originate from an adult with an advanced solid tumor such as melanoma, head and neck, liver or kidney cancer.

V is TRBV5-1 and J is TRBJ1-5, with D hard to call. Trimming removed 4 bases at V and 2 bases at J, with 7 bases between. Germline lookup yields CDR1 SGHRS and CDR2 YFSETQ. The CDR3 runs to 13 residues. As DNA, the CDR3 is TGCGCCAGCAGCGCGTACGGCAATCAGCCCCAGCATTTT. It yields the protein CASSAYGNQPQHF.

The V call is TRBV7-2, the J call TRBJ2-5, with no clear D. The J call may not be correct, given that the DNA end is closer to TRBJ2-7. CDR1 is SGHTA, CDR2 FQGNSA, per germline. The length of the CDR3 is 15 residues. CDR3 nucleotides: TGTGCCAGCAGCTCCCGTGGGCGGCAAAGCTACGAGCAGTACTTC. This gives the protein CASSSRGRQSYEQYF.

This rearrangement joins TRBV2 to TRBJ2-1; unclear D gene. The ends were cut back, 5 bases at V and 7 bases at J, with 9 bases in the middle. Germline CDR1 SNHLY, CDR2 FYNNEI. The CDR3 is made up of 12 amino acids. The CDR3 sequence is CASSLYGNEQFF. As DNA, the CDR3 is TGTGCCAGCAGTCTGTACGGGAATGAGCAGTTCTTC. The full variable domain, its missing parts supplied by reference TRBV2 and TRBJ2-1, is EPEVTQTPSHQVTQMGQEVILRCVPISNHLYFYWYRQILGQKVEFLVSFYNNEISEKSEIFDDQFSVERPDGSNFTLKIRSTKLEDSAMYFCASSLYGNEQFFGPGTRLTVL.

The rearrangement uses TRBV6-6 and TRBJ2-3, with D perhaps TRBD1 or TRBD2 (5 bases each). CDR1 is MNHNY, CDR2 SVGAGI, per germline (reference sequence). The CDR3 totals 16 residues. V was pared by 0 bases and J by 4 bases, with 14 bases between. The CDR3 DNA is TGTGCCAGCAGTTACTCGAGGGACGGTTTGGCAGATACGCAGTATTTT. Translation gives CASSYSRDGLADTQYF.

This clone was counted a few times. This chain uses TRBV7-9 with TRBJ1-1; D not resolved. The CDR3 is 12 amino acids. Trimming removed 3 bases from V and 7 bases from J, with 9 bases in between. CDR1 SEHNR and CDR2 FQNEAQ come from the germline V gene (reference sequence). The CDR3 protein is CASSLGQSEAFF. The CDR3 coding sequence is TGTGCCAGCAGCTTGGGCCAGAGTGAAGCTTTCTTT.

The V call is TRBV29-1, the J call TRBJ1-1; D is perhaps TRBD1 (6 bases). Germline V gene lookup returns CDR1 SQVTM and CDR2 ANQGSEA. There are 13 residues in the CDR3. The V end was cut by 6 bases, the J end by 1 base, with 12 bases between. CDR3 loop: CSVADRSNTEAFF. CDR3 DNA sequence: TGCAGCGTCGCGGACAGATCGAACACTGAAGCTTTCTTT.

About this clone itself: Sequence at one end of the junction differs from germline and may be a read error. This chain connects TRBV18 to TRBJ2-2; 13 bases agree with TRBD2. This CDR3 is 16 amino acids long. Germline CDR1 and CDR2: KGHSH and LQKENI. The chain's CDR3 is CASSPLGLAGHRGAVF. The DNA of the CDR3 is TGTGCCAGCTCACCACTGGGACTAGCGGGACACCGGGGAGCTGTTTTT.

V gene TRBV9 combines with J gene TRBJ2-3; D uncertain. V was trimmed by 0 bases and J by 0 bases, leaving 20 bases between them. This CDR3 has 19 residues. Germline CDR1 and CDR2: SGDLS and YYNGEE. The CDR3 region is CASSVEESGFTYSTDTQYF. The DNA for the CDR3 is TGTGCCAGCAGCGTAGAGGAATCTGGGTTTACTTATAGCACAGATACGCAGTATTTT. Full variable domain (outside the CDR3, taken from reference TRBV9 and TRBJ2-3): DSGVTQTPKHLITATGQRVTLRCSPRSGDLSVYWYQQSLDQGLQFLIQYYNGEERAKGNILERFSAQQFPDLHSELNLSSLELGDSALYFCASSVEESGFTYSTDTQYFGPGTRLTVL.

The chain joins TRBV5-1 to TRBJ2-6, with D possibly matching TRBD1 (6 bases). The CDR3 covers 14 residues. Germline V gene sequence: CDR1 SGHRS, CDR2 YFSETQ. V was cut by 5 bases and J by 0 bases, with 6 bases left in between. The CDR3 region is CASRDSSGANVLTF. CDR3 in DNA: TGCGCCAGCAGGGACAGCTCTGGGGCCAACGTCCTGACTTTC.

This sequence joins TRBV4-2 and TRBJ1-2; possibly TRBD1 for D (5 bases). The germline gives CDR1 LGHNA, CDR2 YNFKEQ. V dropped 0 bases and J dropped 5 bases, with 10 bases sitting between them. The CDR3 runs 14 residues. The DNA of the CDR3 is TGTGCCAGCAGCCAAGAAGAGGCAGGGTATGGCTACACCTTC. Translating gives CASSQEEAGYGYTF.

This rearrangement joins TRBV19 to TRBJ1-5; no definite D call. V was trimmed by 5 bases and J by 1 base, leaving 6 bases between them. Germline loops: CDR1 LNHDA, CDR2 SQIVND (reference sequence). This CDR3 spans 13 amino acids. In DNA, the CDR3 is TGTGCCAGTAGTCTCAGGAGCAATCAGCCCCAGCATTTT. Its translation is CASSLRSNQPQHF.

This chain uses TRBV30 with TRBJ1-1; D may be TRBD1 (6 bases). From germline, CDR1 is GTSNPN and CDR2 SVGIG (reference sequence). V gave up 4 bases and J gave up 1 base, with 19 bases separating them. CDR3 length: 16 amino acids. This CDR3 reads CAWKKVGARGNTEAFF. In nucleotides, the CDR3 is TGTGCCTGGAAAAAAGTGGGGGCGCGCGGGAACACTGAAGCTTTCTTT.

CDR3 sequence reads: CASSKRNQPQHF. The CDR3 DNA follows: TGTGCCAGCAGCAAACGCAATCAGCCCCAGCATTTT. The chain links TRBV7-2 to TRBJ1-5, with no clear D. CDR1 and CDR2 from the germline V gene are SGHTA and FQGNSA. This CDR3 region has 12 residues. V dropped 5 bases and J dropped 2 bases, with 4 bases sitting between them.

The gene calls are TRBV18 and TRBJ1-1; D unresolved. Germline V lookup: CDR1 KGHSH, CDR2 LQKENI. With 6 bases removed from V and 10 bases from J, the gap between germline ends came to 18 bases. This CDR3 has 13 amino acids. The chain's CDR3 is CASSPDAKGGAFF. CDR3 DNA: TGTGCCAGCTCCCCCGATGCCAAGGGAGGAGCTTTCTTT.

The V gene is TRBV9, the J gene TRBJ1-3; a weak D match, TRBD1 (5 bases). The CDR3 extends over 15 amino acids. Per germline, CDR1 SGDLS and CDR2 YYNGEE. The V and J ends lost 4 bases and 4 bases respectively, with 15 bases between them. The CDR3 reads CASSTRPGGGNTIYF. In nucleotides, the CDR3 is TGTGCCAGCAGCACCCGCCCTGGGGGGGGAAACACCATATATTTT.

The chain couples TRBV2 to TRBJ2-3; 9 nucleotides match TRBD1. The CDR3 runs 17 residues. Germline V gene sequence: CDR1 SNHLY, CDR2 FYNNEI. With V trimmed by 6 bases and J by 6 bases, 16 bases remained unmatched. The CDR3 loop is CASSPNPQQGAGDTQYF. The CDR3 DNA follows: TGTGCCAGCAGCCCCAACCCTCAACAGGGGGCAGGGGATACGCAGTATTTT.

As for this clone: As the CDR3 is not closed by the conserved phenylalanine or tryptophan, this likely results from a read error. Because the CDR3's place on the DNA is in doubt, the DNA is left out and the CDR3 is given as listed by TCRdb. The CDR3 protein is CASSLAILGPKSWY. The chain links TRBV5-8 to TRBJ1-6. Per germline, CDR1 SGHTS and CDR2 YDEGEE. The length of the CDR3 is 14 amino acids, counting both ends.

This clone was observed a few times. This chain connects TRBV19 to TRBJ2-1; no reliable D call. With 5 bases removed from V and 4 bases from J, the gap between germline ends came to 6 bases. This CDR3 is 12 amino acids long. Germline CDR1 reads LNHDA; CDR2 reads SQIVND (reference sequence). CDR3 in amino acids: CASSAWYNEQFF. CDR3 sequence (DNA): TGTGCCAGTAGTGCGTGGTACAATGAGCAGTTCTTC.

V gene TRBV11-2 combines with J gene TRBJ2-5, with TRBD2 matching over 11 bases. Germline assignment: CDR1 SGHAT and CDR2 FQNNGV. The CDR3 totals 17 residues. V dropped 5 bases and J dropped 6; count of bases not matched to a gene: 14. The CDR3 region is CASSPDSSGGARKTQYF. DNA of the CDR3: TGTGCCAGCAGCCCTGATAGTAGCGGGGGGGCCCGGAAGACCCAGTACTTC.

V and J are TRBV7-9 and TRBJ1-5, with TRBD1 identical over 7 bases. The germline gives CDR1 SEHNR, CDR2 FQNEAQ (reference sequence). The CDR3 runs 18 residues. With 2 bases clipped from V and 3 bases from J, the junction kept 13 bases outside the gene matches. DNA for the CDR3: TGTGCCAGCAGCTTACCCAGACAGGGACTGGTGAACAATCAGCCCCAGCATTTT. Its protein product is CASSLPRQGLVNNQPQHF.

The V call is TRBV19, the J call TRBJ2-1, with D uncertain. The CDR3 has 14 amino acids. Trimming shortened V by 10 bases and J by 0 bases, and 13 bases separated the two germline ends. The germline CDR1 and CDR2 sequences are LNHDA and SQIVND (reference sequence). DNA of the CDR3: TGTGCCACTAACCGCCAGAGCTCCTACAATGAGCAGTTCTTC. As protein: CATNRQSSYNEQFF.

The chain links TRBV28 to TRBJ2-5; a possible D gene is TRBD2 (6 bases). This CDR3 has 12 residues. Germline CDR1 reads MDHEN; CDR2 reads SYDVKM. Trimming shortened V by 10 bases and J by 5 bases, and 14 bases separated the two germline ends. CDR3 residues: CAIRRGPETQYF. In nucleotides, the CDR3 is TGTGCCATTCGGAGGGGTCCCGAGACCCAGTACTTC. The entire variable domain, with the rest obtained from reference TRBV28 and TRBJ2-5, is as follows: DVKVTQSSRYLVKRTGEKVFLECVQDMDHENMFWYRQDPGLGLRLIYFSYDVKMKEKGDIPEGYSVSREKKERFSLILESASTNQTSMYLCAIRRGPETQYFGPGTRLLVL.

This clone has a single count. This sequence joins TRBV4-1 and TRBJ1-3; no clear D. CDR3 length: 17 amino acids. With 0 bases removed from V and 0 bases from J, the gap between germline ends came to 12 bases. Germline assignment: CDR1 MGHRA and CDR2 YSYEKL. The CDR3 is CASSQEDGDISGNTIYF. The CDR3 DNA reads TGCGCCAGCAGCCAAGAAGATGGAGACATCTCTGGAAACACCATATATTTT.

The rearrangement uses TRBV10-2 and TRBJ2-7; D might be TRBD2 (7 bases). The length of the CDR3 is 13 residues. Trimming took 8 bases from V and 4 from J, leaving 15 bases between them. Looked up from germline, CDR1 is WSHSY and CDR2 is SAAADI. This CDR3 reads CASAIGGDYEQYF. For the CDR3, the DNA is TGCGCCAGCGCCATAGGGGGGGATTACGAGCAGTACTTC.

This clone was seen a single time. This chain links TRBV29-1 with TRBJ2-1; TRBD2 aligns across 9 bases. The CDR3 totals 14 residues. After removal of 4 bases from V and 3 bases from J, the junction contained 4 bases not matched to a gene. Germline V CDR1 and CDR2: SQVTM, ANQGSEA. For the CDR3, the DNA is TGCAGCGTTGCGCGGGGGGGCAGCTACAATGAGCAGTTCTTC. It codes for CSVARGGSYNEQFF.

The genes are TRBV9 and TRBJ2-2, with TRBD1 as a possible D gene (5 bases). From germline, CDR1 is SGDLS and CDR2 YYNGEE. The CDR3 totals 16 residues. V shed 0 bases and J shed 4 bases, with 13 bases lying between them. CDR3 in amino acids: CASSVDGHPGTGELFF. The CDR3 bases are TGTGCCAGCAGCGTAGACGGACACCCCGGCACCGGGGAGCTGTTTTTT.

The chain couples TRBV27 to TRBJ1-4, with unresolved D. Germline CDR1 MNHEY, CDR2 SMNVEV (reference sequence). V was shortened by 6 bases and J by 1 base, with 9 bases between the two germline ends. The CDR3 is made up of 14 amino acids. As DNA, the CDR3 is TGTGCCAGCAGGTCCCTCATAACTAATGAAAAACTGTTTTTT. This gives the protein CASRSLITNEKLFF.